The 20 T cell receptor beta chains presented below share a single source sample, sequenced in a study of spatial heterogeneity in lung cancer. Each CDR3 protein is one row after TCRdb ran MiXCR on the 5' RACE reads. Among roughly 15,000 distinct CDR3 sequences listed, around 8% were seen once. Indicated time point: sample taken at primary tumor resection. Without sorting, whole RNA was sequenced from tumor, nontumor lung or frozen PBMC. The sequencing here drew on PBMCs, taken at surgery. Receptor source: a female donor with early-stage non-small cell lung cancer.

Relative to its sample, this clonotype is medium-sized. The chain joins TRBV7-9 to TRBJ2-3; 14 bases map to TRBD2. The CDR3 is 16 residues long. Per the germline V gene, CDR1 is SEHNR and CDR2 is FQNEAQ (reference sequence). V was clipped by 5 bases and J by 4 bases; unmatched bases: 5. The CDR3 protein is CASSMGLAGAADTQYF. CDR3 nucleotide sequence: TGTGCCAGCAGCATGGGACTAGCGGGAGCAGCAGATACGCAGTATTTT.

This clonotype has a count of ten or more. J is TRBJ1-3 and V is TRBV5-6, with 7 bases fitting TRBD1. V shed 4 bases and J 3 bases; nucleotides not matched to a gene: 1. Germline V gene lookup returns CDR1 SGHDT and CDR2 YYEEEE. This CDR3 has 13 amino acids. CDR3 protein: CASSGTVGNTIYF. The CDR3, as DNA: TGTGCCAGCAGCGGGACAGTTGGAAACACCATATATTTT.

This clonotype was counted many times. The CDR3 region has the DNA TGCAGTGCTAACCGGGACAGGCACTACTTC. This encodes CSANRDRHYF. This chain links TRBV20-1 with TRBJ2-7, with 8 bases fitting TRBD1. CDR3 size: 10 residues. Germline lookup yields CDR1 DFQATT and CDR2 SNEGSKA (reference sequence). V dropped 4 bases and J dropped 13; count of bases not matched to a gene: 6.

This clonotype was observed at least ten times. The V gene is TRBV19, the J gene TRBJ1-5; 8 bases match TRBD1. V shed 5 bases, J shed 4 bases, and the junction held 7 bases outside the gene matches. Germline assignment: CDR1 LNHDA and CDR2 SQIVND (reference sequence). There are 15 residues in the CDR3. CDR3 in DNA: TGTGCCAGTAGTGCGGACAGGGCGGCGAATCAGCCCCAGCATTTT. Translation: CASSADRAANQPQHF.

This clonotype was detected many times. The V call is TRBV7-6, the J call TRBJ1-6, with D possibly being TRBD1 (5 bases). Germline CDR1 reads SGHVS; CDR2 reads FNYEAQ. V shed 1 base and J shed 7 bases, with 11 bases lying between them. CDR3 length equals 15 residues. The CDR3 here is CASSLDGAANSPLHF. The DNA of the CDR3 is TGTGCCAGCAGCTTAGATGGGGCGGCCAATTCACCCCTCCACTTT.

This clonotype was counted a few times. This chain links TRBV15 with TRBJ1-4; 11 bases are a match to TRBD1. Germline lookup yields CDR1 LNHNV and CDR2 YYDKDF (reference sequence). This CDR3 contains 15 residues. Unmatched junction bases numbered 4, after V lost 4 bases and J lost 6 bases. The CDR3 DNA sequence: TGTGCCACCAGCATAGGGACAGGGGGTGATGAAAAACTGTTTTTT. Translating it yields CATSIGTGGDEKLFF. Looking up the rest from reference TRBV15 and TRBJ1-4 gives the full variable domain: DAMVIQNPRYQVTQFGKPVTLSCSQTLNHNVMYWYQQKSSQAPKLLFHYYDKDFNNEADTPDNFQSRRPNTSFCFLDIRSPGLGDTAMYLCATSIGTGGDEKLFFGSGTQLSVL.

This clonotype counts as medium-sized (0.01 to 0.1%). The chain combines TRBV6-5 with TRBJ2-1; D possibly corresponds to TRBD1 (5 bases). Germline CDR1 MNHEY, CDR2 SVGAGI. V lost 6 bases to trimming and J lost 4 bases, with 16 bases between them. CDR3 length: 15 residues. The CDR3 DNA follows: TGTGCCAGCAGACCCGCTCAAGGGGCTTACAATGAGCAGTTCTTC. Translation: CASRPAQGAYNEQFF.

This clonotype was counted at least ten times. The gene calls are TRBV19 and TRBJ2-2; D might be TRBD1 (5 bases). The CDR3 is made up of 14 amino acids. The ends were cut back, 4 bases at V and 0 bases at J, with 6 bases in the middle. Germline-derived CDR1 and CDR2 are LNHDA and SQIVND (reference sequence). The DNA of the CDR3 is TGTGCCAGTAGTAGGGGCCCGAACACCGGGGAGCTGTTTTTT. Translation: CASSRGPNTGELFF.

In its sample, this clonotype was seen many times. The chain combines TRBV5-8 with TRBJ2-1; the match to TRBD2 covers 13 bases. V lost 4 bases and J lost 8; bases outside the gene matches: 12. This CDR3 has 17 residues. In germline, CDR1 is SGHTS, CDR2 YDEGEE. CDR3 nucleotide sequence: TGTGCCAGCAGCCTGGGGACTAGCGGGGCTCATTGGGATGAGCAGTTCTTC. It codes for CASSLGTSGAHWDEQFF.

This clonotype counts as medium-sized. The chain combines TRBV6-5 with TRBJ2-3, with 11 bases fitting TRBD2. V was pared by 0 bases and J by 1 base, with 15 bases of the junction left unmatched. The CDR3 length is 21 residues. Germline CDR1 is MNHEY and CDR2 is SVGAGI. Written as DNA, the CDR3 is TGTGCCAGCAGTTACTCAGTGGGGCGGCTAGCGGGGGGAGACGGCACAGATACGCAGTATTTT. Translation gives CASSYSVGRLAGGDGTDTQYF.

This clonotype was observed a handful of times. V and J are TRBV6-6 and TRBJ1-5; 10 bases fit TRBD1. The CDR3 contains 15 residues. V gave up 6 bases and J gave up 5 bases; unmatched junction bases: 7. Looked up from germline, CDR1 is MNHNY and CDR2 is SVGAGI (reference sequence). This CDR3 is CASSVDRGRDQPQHF. In DNA form, the CDR3 reads TGTGCCAGCAGCGTCGACAGGGGGCGCGATCAGCCCCAGCATTTT.

In this sample, this clonotype turned up many times. V and J are TRBV29-1 and TRBJ1-2; unclear D gene. Trimming took 1 base from V and 4 from J, leaving 7 bases between them. The germline CDR1 and CDR2 sequences are SQVTM and ANQGSEA. The CDR3 consists of 12 residues. This CDR3 is CSVEVPPYGYTF. The CDR3 DNA is TGCAGCGTTGAAGTTCCTCCCTATGGCTACACCTTC.

In its sample, this clonotype was seen many times. This chain connects TRBV20-1 to TRBJ2-5; the D gene is possibly TRBD1 (5 bases). V dropped 6 bases and J dropped 2 bases, with 13 bases sitting between them. This CDR3 contains 13 residues. The germline CDR1 and CDR2 sequences are DFQATT and SNEGSKA (reference sequence). CDR3 region: CSAGHLRQETQYF. DNA of the CDR3: TGCAGTGCCGGACATCTGAGACAAGAGACCCAGTACTTC.

This clonotype was counted between two and nine times. The chain has TRBV29-1 and TRBJ1-2, with 7 nucleotides matching TRBD1. The CDR3 spans 13 residues. Germline V CDR1 and CDR2: SQVTM, ANQGSEA. V lost 6 bases to trimming and J lost 4 bases; unmatched junction nucleotides: 8. In nucleotides, the CDR3 is TGCAGCGTCCAGGTAGACAGGGCCTATGGCTACACCTTC. It codes for CSVQVDRAYGYTF. Full variable domain (outside the CDR3, taken from reference TRBV29-1 and TRBJ1-2): SAVISQKPSRDICQRGTSLTIQCQVDSQVTMMFWYRQQPGQSLTLIATANQGSEATYESGFVIDKFPISRPNLTFSTLTVSNMSPEDSSIYLCSVQVDRAYGYTFGSGTRLTVV.

This clonotype came up many times. This chain links TRBV7-2 with TRBJ2-4; the D is unclear. The CDR3 is 15 amino acids. Trimming cost V 5 bases and J 7 bases, with 18 bases left between them. The germline V gene encodes CDR1 SGHTA and CDR2 FQGNSA. Here the CDR3 reads CASSPGVTRRNIQYF. In DNA, the CDR3 is TGTGCCAGCAGCCCCGGTGTTACCCGACGGAACATTCAGTACTTC.

The chain links TRBV4-1 to TRBJ2-3; possibly TRBD1 for D (6 bases). The ends were cut back, 4 bases at V and 5 bases at J, with 16 bases in the middle. Germline CDR1 MGHRA, CDR2 YSYEKL. CDR3 length equals 15 residues. CDR3 DNA sequence: TGCGCCAGCAGCCCCGAGGGGGACCCAAGAGATACGCAGTATTTT. Residues: CASSPEGDPRDTQYF.

This clonotype was detected many times. The CDR3, as DNA: TGCAGTAAACAGGGATGGGACAATGAGCAGTTCTTC. Its protein is CSKQGWDNEQFF. The rearrangement uses TRBV20-1 and TRBJ2-1; D may be TRBD1 (6 bases). V was clipped by 8 bases and J by 5 bases, with 13 bases between them. The CDR3 consists of 12 residues. Germline assignment: CDR1 DFQATT and CDR2 SNEGSKA (reference sequence).

This clonotype was seen ten or more times. The chain combines TRBV12-3 or TRBV12-4 with TRBJ2-3; TRBD2 matches at 7 bases. The CDR3 runs 20 residues. V was pared by 4 bases and J by 0 bases, with 19 bases of the junction left unmatched. The CDR3, as DNA: TGTGCCAGCAGTTCATCCAGCGGGGTAATTCGTAGGGGTAGCACAGATACGCAGTATTTT. This sequence encodes CASSSSSGVIRRGSTDTQYF.

This clonotype appeared many times. The gene calls are TRBV4-2 and TRBJ2-7; 7 nucleotides match TRBD2. The CDR3 covers 16 residues. Per germline, CDR1 LGHNA and CDR2 YNFKEQ. The J segment lost 0 bases and the V segment lost 0 bases, leaving 5 bases of the junction unmatched. CDR3 sequence: CASSQDWQRGSYEQYF. The CDR3 region has the DNA TGTGCCAGCAGCCAAGACTGGCAGCGGGGCTCCTACGAGCAGTACTTC.

The chain recombines TRBV20-1 with TRBJ2-3; D remains unclear. The CDR3 runs to 15 residues. Germline CDR1 and CDR2: DFQATT and SNEGSKA (reference sequence). Trimming cost V 0 bases and J 5 bases, with 15 bases left between them. As DNA, the CDR3 is TGCAGTGCTAGAGAGTTCCGCGGCTTCAAAGATACGCAGTATTTT. It is translated as CSAREFRGFKDTQYF.